This TCR beta chain was sequenced in a study of T cells after yellow fever vaccination (dated by TCRdb to about 2019). About the investigation overall: The SMART-Seq v4 Ultra Low Input RNA kit was used to prepare libraries from fractions with low cell numbers. Bulk PBMC replicates and cell subsets were isolated from blood drawn at multiple timepoints before and after both primary and secondary immunization. The cohort comprised two healthy male donors, one aged 18 to 29 and one aged 30 to 40 years. To follow T-cell clones before and after primary and booster YFV17D yellow fever vaccination, bulk TCR alpha and beta repertoires were sequenced over time. Points the paper makes about the study in general: A small share of clonotypes was detected in both CD4 and CD8 compartments, with the overlap likely arising from convergent recombination. After the booster, most clones that had expanded after primary vaccination were detected again (approximately 95% of CD4 and around nine tenths of CD8), suggesting broad maintenance of memory. The secondary T-cell response was found to be weaker but faster than the primary response, with a peak reached on day 5 rather than on day 15. Computational filtering was required because FACS-sorted repertoires could contain abundant contaminating clonotypes from the bulk population. The study included only two donors, which limits how far the findings can be generalized.

The sample's treatment or condition label is to be understood as: live attenuated yellow fever vaccine strain. Two biological replicates of bulk PBMCs were collected at each blood-draw timepoint. A standard Ficoll-Paque protocol was used to isolate PBMCs from peripheral blood. TriZol was used to extract RNA from bulk PBMCs, CD4 and CD8 fractions, and dextramer-positive and dextramer-negative fractions. This clonotype came up a few times. Its binding antigen is unknown. Nothing much larger sits one base from this clone, and base qualities are not available. Trimming takes 6 bases from V and 0 bases from J, and the germline ends sit 15 bases apart. The CDR3 starts with the cysteine, ends with the phenylalanine, and has 16 residues. Of all the DNA, just the CDR3 is kept, 48 bases in frame from base 1. TCR cDNA was synthesized by 5'RACE template switching, which introduced a universal primer site and unique molecular identifiers. Priming for cDNA synthesis came from both the TCR alpha and TCR beta constant segments. Libraries were amplified in two PCR steps, with sample barcodes and sequencing adapters added in the second step. Sequencing of libraries was done on Illumina HiSeq 2500 (2x100 bp) or NovaSeq (2x150 bp). The authors' analysis ran thus. Reads were demultiplexed and collapsed into UMI consensus sequences with MIGEC, and V(D)J alignment was performed with MiXCR. Vaccine-responding clonotypes were defined with edgeR using replicate PBMC samples, requiring FDR below 0.01 and a log2 fold change above 5 up to day 15. Each bulk clonotype was labeled CD4 or CD8 based on which sequenced repertoire, CD4 or CD8, contained the clonotype at higher abundance. TCRdb reworked the public reads: Q25 trimming with fastp, MiXCR clone assembly, productive beta chains retained. CDR3 protein sequences are deduplicated, and each keeps its most common genes and DNA. In this record, the V and J calls reflect TCRdb's handling and not the investigators' own analysis. For this sample there are some 600,000 distinct CDR3 sequences; 9% to 15% appear just once. About 15% of the sample lies in the top ten.

The TCR comes from a man aged 25-40 years who received the YFV17D yellow fever vaccine. Sequenced here: PBMCs, sampled on the day of the yellow fever booster vaccination. The V and J segments used are TRBV12-3 or TRBV12-4 and TRBJ2-1; the D gene remains uncertain. The CDR3 protein: CASSPGRWSSYNEQFF. The bases are TGTGCCAGCAGCCCCGGGCGGTGGAGCTCCTACAATGAGCAGTTCTTC.